This is a list of T cell receptor beta chains from one sample in a study of blood T cell repertoires in COVID-19. TCRdb's table, derived via immunoSEQ multiplex PCR, lists solely in-frame clones and lacks some. In the table there are about 170,000 clones, around three quarters of which are singletons. Source material: PBMCs or T cells enriched from blood (not recorded which). The receptors were gathered from an older woman in a cohort exposed to, infected with or recovered from COVID-19 (not recorded which). Both conserved end residues are part of each CDR3. The D gene is left open where the match is weak. Clone size, where shown, is once, few, many, or a class for clones that have expanded.

J gene	D gene	clone size	V gene	CDR3 DNA	CDR3 protein
TRBJ1-1	TRBD1	-	TRBV2	TGTGCCAGCACCGCGGGACAGGGGGTCACTGAAGCTTTCTTT	CASTAGQGVTEAFF
TRBJ1-4	-	-	TRBV12-3/TRBV12-4	TGTGCCAGCAAGCGGGACACCGGTTTGAAACTGTTTTTT	CASKRDTGLKLFF
TRBJ1-1	-	-	TRBV11-2	TGTGCCAGCAGCTTAGATATGGAGCTTGAAGCTTTCTTT	CASSLDMELEAFF
TRBJ2-7	-	-	TRBV4-2	TGTGCCAGCAGCCAAGAACGGGAGAGGTACGAGCAGTACTTC	CASSQERERYEQYF
TRBJ2-7	-	-	TRBV7-6	TGTGCCAGCAGCCTACAGGGTTCTAGCTCCTACGAGCAGTACTTC	CASSLQGSSSYEQYF
TRBJ1-5	-	-	TRBV19	TGTGCCAGTAGTATGGTGGGCTATAGCAATCAGCCCCAGCATTTT	CASSMVGYSNQPQHF
TRBJ2-7	-	-	TRBV7-3	TGTGCCAGCAGCTTAATCCACACAGGCGAGCAGTACTTC	CASSLIHTGEQYF
TRBJ1-3	-	once	TRBV9	TGTGCCAGCAGCGTGGCGGGGGGCGTTGGAAACACCATATATTTT	CASSVAGGVGNTIYF
TRBJ2-2	-	once	TRBV11-1	TGTGCCAGCAGCCCGGCAGCGGTAACGAACACCGGGGAGCTGTTTTTT	CASSPAAVTNTGELFF
TRBJ2-5	-	-	TRBV5-1	TGCGCCAGCAGCTTGCCGACAAACCAAGAGACCCAGTACTTC	CASSLPTNQETQYF
TRBJ2-2	-	-	TRBV7-3	TGTGCCAGCAGCTTAGGGCTTCGGGGGAACACCGGGGAGCTGTTTTTT	CASSLGLRGNTGELFF
TRBJ2-1	TRBD2	-	TRBV27	TGTGCCAGCAGTCCAATCAGGACTAGCGGTAGCTCCTACAATGAGCAGTTCTTC	CASSPIRTSGSSYNEQFF